This T cell receptor beta chain was profiled in a study of T cells after yellow fever vaccination. Turning to the study itself: When fractions had low cell numbers, they were prepared with SMART-Seq v4 Ultra Low Input.

One entry per CDR3 protein results from TCRdb running MiXCR on the 5' RACE reads. Here the sample spans 500,000 to 650,000 distinct CDR3 sequences, roughly an eighth being singletons. On this clonotype itself: Its antigen remains unidentified.

Germline V gene sequence: CDR1 SGDLS, CDR2 YYNGEE. Trimming removed 3 bases at V and 2 bases at J, with 11 bases between. The CDR3 is 14 residues long. Study-wide results and caveats: Bulk-population clonotypes that are abundant could appear as contaminants in FACS-sorted repertoires. It was a small share of clonotypes that appeared in both CD4 and CD8 compartments. Re-detected after boosting: most primary clones, 96% of CD4 and around 86% of CD8.

This receptor was obtained from a man under 40 who received the YFV17D yellow fever vaccine. The chain recombines TRBV9 with TRBJ1-1, with D hard to call. The sample consisted of PBMCs, taken on the day of the yellow fever booster vaccination. The CDR3 reads CASSAAGRNTEAFF. In nucleotides, the CDR3 is TGTGCCAGCAGCGCCGCGGGGAGAAACACTGAAGCTTTCTTT.